This T cell receptor (beta chain) was recorded in a study of brain T cells in children with intractable seizures. Profiled with immunoSEQ multiplex PCR; TCRdb holds only in-frame clones, not every one. The sample includes about 340,000 clones, about 93% of them seen just once. Regarding time point: blood from clinic visit 5 months post-surgery; TSC patient then seizure free. Sequenced material: peripheral blood, taken approximately 5 months after surgery. The sequence was collected from a boy under three years old with tuberous sclerosis and intractable seizures.

The CDR3 here is CASRFQGETQYF. The CDR3 DNA reads as TGCGCCAGCAGGTTCCAGGGAGAGACCCAGTACTTC. The chain recombines TRBV5-1 with TRBJ2-5; TRBD1 might be the D (5 bases). Germline V gene lookup returns CDR1 SGHRS and CDR2 YFSETQ. There are 12 residues in the CDR3. V lost 5 bases, J lost 4 bases, and 9 bases lay in between.